Each of the 9 T cell receptor beta chains below was sequenced from the same sample in a study of CD8+ T cells in alopecia areata. Sample treatment: oral pan-JAK inhibitor, 5-10 mg twice daily. Extraction and reverse transcription of RNA yielded cDNA as the sequencing template. Using immunoSEQ multiplex PCR, the repertoire was profiled, and TCRdb retains in-frame clones only, with some absent. The data show 170,000 or so clones, with roughly 64% seen just once and around 12% held by the top ten. The source was CD8+ T cells sorted from blood, collected at week 24, from a patient treated with tofacitinib. These receptors originate from a human donor with alopecia areata.

The genes are TRBV7-9 and TRBJ2-5; 9 positions agree with TRBD2. The ends lost 3 bases at V and 3 bases at J; junction bases unmatched: 8. Germline V lookup: CDR1 SEHNR, CDR2 FQNEAQ (reference sequence). The CDR3 has 16 amino acids. In nucleotides, the CDR3 is TGTGCCAGCAGCTTGGTAGCGGGGGCGGCCGAAGAGACCCAGTACTTC. This translates into CASSLVAGAAEETQYF. Supplemented by reference TRBV7-9 and TRBJ2-5, the full variable domain reads DTGVSQNPRHKITKRGQNVTFRCDPISEHNRLYWYRQTLGQGPEFLTYFQNEAQLEKSRLLSDRFSAERPKGSFSTLEIQRTEQGDSAMYLCASSLVAGAAEETQYFGPGTRLLVL.

The rearrangement uses TRBV30 and TRBJ2-5; weak D call: TRBD1 (7 bases). Trimming cost V 0 bases and J 4 bases, with 15 bases left between them. This CDR3 contains 15 residues. Germline V lookup: CDR1 GTSNPN, CDR2 SVGIG (reference sequence). CDR3 amino acids: CAWSVVRGRGETQYF. CDR3 DNA: TGTGCCTGGAGTGTGGTGAGGGGGCGGGGAGAGACCCAGTACTTC.

There are a few counts of this clone. The CDR3 here is CASSQYITGELFF. The CDR3 bases are TGCGCCAGCAGCCAATATATAACCGGGGAGCTGTTTTTT. The V gene is TRBV4-1, the J gene TRBJ2-2; the D is unclear. Germline CDR1 is MGHRA and CDR2 is YSYEKL. CDR3 size: 13 residues. V was pared by 2 bases and J by 5 bases, with 6 bases between.

V usage is TRBV6-1 and J usage is TRBJ2-3; 7 nucleotides agree with TRBD1. Germline values: CDR1 MNHNS, CDR2 SASEGT. The CDR3 sequence is 15 residues long. The junction had 10 bases not matched to a gene; V was cut back by 6 bases and J by 4 bases. The CDR3, as DNA: TGTGCCAGCAGACTTAAAGACAGGGTTGCAGATACGCAGTATTTT. It encodes CASRLKDRVADTQYF.

The CDR3 coding sequence is TGTGCCAGCAGCGTAGAGGGGAGATCGAGGGCGGACCGGTTCTTC. Translating it yields CASSVEGRSRADRFF. V and J are TRBV9 and TRBJ2-1; D tentatively reads TRBD1 or TRBD2 (5 bases each). Between the trimmed V and J ends, which lost 0 bases and 15 bases, there was a span of 22 bases. CDR3 length: 15 residues. Germline CDR1 SGDLS, CDR2 YYNGEE.

The V gene is TRBV20-1, the J gene TRBJ2-1; D is perhaps TRBD2 (5 bases). Germline CDR1 reads DFQATT; CDR2 reads SNEGSKA (reference sequence). The length of the CDR3 is 11 residues. Trimming took off 6 bases at V and 7 bases at J, with 10 bases between the two ends. The CDR3 spells CSAGTGNEQFF. CDR3 nucleotide sequence: TGCAGTGCCGGCACGGGGAATGAGCAGTTCTTC.

This clone was found a few times. The gene calls are TRBV7-9 and TRBJ1-2, with 9 nucleotides matching TRBD1. In germline, CDR1 is SEHNR, CDR2 FQNEAQ (reference sequence). CDR3 length equals 15 residues. The V gene end was trimmed by 2 bases and the J gene end by 8 bases; junction bases not matched to a gene: 9. The CDR3 here is CASSLSPQGAEGYTF. The CDR3 bases are TGTGCCAGCAGCTTATCCCCACAGGGGGCTGAGGGCTACACCTTC.

The chain uses TRBV21-1 and TRBJ2-4. TRBV21-1 is recorded as a pseudogene. This CDR3 region has 15 residues. The CDR3 DNA reads as TGTGCCAGCAGCCACTCCGGGACGGGCAAAAACATTCAGTACTTC. It specifies CASSHSGTGKNIQYF.

This rearrangement joins TRBV7-8 to TRBJ2-3; tentative D call: TRBD1 (5 bases). This CDR3 spans 16 amino acids. V gave up 5 bases and J gave up 2 bases, with 17 bases separating them. Germline CDR1 SGHVS, CDR2 FQNEAQ. This CDR3 is CASSTSLGGATDTQYF. CDR3 DNA: TGTGCCAGCAGCACGAGTCTGGGTGGGGCCACAGATACGCAGTATTTT.